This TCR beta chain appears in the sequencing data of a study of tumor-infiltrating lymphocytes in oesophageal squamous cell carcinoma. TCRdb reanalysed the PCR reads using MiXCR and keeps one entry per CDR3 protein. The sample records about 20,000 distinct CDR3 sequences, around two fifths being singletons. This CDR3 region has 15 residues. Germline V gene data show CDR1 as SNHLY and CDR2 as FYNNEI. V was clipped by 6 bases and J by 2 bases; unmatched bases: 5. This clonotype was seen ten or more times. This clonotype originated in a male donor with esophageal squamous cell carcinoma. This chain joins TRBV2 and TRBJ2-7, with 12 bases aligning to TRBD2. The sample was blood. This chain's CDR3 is CASRDRLAGAYEQYF. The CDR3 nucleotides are TGTGCCAGCAGGGATCGACTAGCGGGGGCCTACGAGCAGTACTTC.